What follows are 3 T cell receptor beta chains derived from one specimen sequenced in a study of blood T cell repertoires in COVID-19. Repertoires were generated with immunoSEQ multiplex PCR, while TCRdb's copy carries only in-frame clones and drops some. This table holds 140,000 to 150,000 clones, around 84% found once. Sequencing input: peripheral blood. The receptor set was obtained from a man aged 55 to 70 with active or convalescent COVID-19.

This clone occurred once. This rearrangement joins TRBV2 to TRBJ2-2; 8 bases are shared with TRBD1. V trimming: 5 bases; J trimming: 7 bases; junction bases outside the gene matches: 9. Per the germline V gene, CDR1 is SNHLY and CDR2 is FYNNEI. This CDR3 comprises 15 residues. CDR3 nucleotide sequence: TGTGCCAGCAGTCCCCCGGGACAGGCTCACGGGGAGCTGTTTTTT. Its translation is CASSPPGQAHGELFF.

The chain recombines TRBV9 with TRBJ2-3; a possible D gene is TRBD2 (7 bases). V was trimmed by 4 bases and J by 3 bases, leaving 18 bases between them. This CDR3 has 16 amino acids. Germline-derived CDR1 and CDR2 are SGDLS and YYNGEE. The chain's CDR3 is CASSPRWGGATDTQYF. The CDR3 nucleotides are TGTGCCAGCAGCCCTCGATGGGGGGGGGCAACAGATACGCAGTATTTT.

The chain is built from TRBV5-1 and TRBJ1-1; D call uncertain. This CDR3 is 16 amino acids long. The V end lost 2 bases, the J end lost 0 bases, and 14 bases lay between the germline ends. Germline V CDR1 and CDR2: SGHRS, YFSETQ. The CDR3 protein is CASSLERLPMNTEAFF. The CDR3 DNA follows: TGCGCCAGCAGCTTAGAGAGGTTACCTATGAACACTGAAGCTTTCTTT.